The 6 T cell receptor beta chains below were found in one sample sequenced in a study of cytomegalovirus exposure and HLA in healthy donors. The PCR made use of 60 Vbeta and 13 Jbeta primers. Some clones are missing from TCRdb's copy, which holds only in-frame ones; the method was immunoSEQ multiplex PCR. The sample contains 72,000 or so clones, roughly 69% of which appear only once. Sequencing was done on a sample of PBMCs. The receptor set was obtained from a woman in her 50s in good health and CMV-seronegative.

The genes are TRBV29-1 and TRBJ1-2; D is ambiguous. Trimming cost V 4 bases and J 8 bases, with 14 bases left between them. CDR3 size: 12 residues. In germline, CDR1 is SQVTM, CDR2 ANQGSEA. The CDR3 loop reads CSVVSQDEGYTF. CDR3 DNA sequence: TGCAGCGTTGTAAGTCAGGATGAGGGCTACACCTTC.

There are a few counts of this clone. The chain uses TRBV9 and TRBJ2-7; tentatively, D is TRBD2 (5 bases). This CDR3 region has 13 residues. Trimming cost V 3 bases and J 7 bases, with 14 bases left between them. CDR1 and CDR2 (germline): SGDLS, YYNGEE. The CDR3 DNA follows: TGTGCCAGCAGCGGAGGGCCAGCCAGAGAGCAGTACTTC. This sequence encodes CASSGGPAREQYF.

This chain uses TRBV4-2 with TRBJ2-2; a weak D match, TRBD2 (5 bases). The germline V gene encodes CDR1 LGHNA and CDR2 YNFKEQ. This CDR3 spans 16 amino acids. V lost 4 bases to trimming and J lost 3 bases, with 15 bases between them. The CDR3 DNA sequence: TGTGCCAGCAGCCGTACATGGGGAGCGGACACCGGGGAGCTGTTTTTT. Amino acids: CASSRTWGADTGELFF.

The chain combines TRBV11-2 with TRBJ2-1, with D uncertain. Germline V gene sequence: CDR1 SGHAT, CDR2 FQNNGV. Trimming removed 4 bases at V and 8 bases at J, with 9 bases between. This CDR3 has 12 residues. This CDR3 is CASSWLLHEQFF. CDR3 nucleotide sequence: TGTGCCAGCAGCTGGCTCCTCCATGAGCAGTTCTTC.

The chain combines TRBV7-3 with TRBJ2-2; TRBD1 agrees at 8 bases. The CDR3 is 15 amino acids. V lost 4 bases to trimming and J lost 3 bases; unmatched junction nucleotides: 4. Per germline, CDR1 SGHTA and CDR2 FQGTGA. The CDR3: CASSSTGEYTGELFF. For the CDR3, the DNA is TGTGCCAGCAGCTCGACAGGGGAGTACACCGGGGAGCTGTTTTTT. The complete variable domain, with remaining parts taken from reference TRBV7-3 and TRBJ2-2, reads GAGVSQTPSNKVTEKGKYVELRCDPISGHTALYWYRQSLGQGPEFLIYFQGTGAADDSGLPNDRFFAVRPEGSVSTLKIQRTERGDSAVYLCASSSTGEYTGELFFGEGSRLTVL.

The V gene is TRBV5-6, the J gene TRBJ1-4, with TRBD1 matching over 8 bases. With 2 bases clipped from V and 8 bases from J, the junction kept 8 bases outside the gene matches. The CDR3 covers 15 residues. Germline V gives CDR1 SGHDT, CDR2 YYEEEE. CDR3 sequence: CASSFYQGAGEKLFF. CDR3 nucleotides: TGTGCCAGCAGCTTTTATCAGGGGGCAGGGGAAAAACTGTTTTTT.